Here is one T cell receptor beta chain with its context. The antigen remains undetermined. Trimming took off 2 bases at V and 8 bases at J, with 18 bases between the two ends. The CDR3 runs 16 residues. Germline assignment: CDR1 MDHEN and CDR2 SYDVKM. The source of the sample is a study of blood T cells in healthy people across ages. Findings and caveats of the study: Diversity estimates from one million T cells were considered underestimates.

Per-sample yields of isolated PBMCs were at least 6.5 million. The amount of total RNA extracted per sample was at least 5.5 micrograms. A second PCR of roughly 7 to 11 cycles used a sample-barcoded 5' primer and a J-beta primer mix. TCRdb re-called the 5' RACE reads through MiXCR, storing one row per CDR3 protein. Of around 2 million distinct CDR3 sequences in the sample, 39% are singletons; the top ten hold around 23%. This clonotype was sampled from a human donor in good health. Material for sequencing was blood. The V and J genes are TRBV28 and TRBJ1-4, with D maybe TRBD1 (5 bases). CDR3 coding DNA: TGTGCCAGCAGTTTAAGGAGCGGGGCTGGTTTCGAAAAACTGTTTTTT. The encoded protein is CASSLRSGAGFEKLFF.